The clone carrying this T cell receptor beta chain was seen a few times. Antigen unknown. A universal primer binding site was introduced by template switching. The final cDNA contained unique molecular identifiers. A single record per CDR3 protein comes from TCRdb applying MiXCR to the 5' RACE reads. The top ten clones hold about an eighth of a sample with under 900,000 distinct CDR3 sequences, roughly 20% of them seen once. This entry comes from a study of identical twins. The CDR3 is 13 amino acids. V gave up 4 bases and J gave up 5 bases; unmatched junction bases: 1. CDR1 KGHDR and CDR2 SFDVKD come from the germline V gene. Overall study findings and caveats: Instead of following the same donors, the conclusions were based on cross-sectional statistical analysis. Sequences that were beta out-of-frame showed weaker excess twin sharing.

Another study also made use of these data, one on T cells expressing NK-cell markers. That publication notes: It remained uncertain whether the expanded NKG2C+ T cell clones were specific for HCMV antigens.

The sequencing sample was made of PBMCs. The TCR comes from a woman aged 18-29 years in good health. The chain combines TRBV24-1 with TRBJ1-5, with 7 bases lining up with TRBD1. CDR3 sequence reads: CATSETGYQPQHF. Written as DNA, the CDR3 is TGTGCCACCAGTGAGACAGGGTATCAGCCCCAGCATTTT.